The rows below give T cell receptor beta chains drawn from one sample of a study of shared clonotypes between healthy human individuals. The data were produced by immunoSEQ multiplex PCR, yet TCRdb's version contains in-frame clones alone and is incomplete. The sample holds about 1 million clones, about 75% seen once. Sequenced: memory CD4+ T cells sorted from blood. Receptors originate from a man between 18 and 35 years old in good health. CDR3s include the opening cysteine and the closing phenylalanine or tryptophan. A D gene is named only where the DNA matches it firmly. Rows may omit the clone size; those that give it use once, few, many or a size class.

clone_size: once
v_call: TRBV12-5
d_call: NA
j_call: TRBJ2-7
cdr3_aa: CASGFPRGRGYEQYF

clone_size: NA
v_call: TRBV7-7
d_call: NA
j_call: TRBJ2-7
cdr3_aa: CASSPEAAPSYEQYF

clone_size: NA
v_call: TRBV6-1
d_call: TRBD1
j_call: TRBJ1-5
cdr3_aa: CASSAGDRGAFQPQHF

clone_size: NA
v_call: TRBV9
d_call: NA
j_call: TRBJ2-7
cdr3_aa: CASSVGGVSFEQYF

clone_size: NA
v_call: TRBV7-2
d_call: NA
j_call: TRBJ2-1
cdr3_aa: CASSLSGFSRFF

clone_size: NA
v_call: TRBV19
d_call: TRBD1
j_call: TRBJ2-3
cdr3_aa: CASNNRGASTDTQYF

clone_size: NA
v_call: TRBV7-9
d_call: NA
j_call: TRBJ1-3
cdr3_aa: CASSFGELTIYF

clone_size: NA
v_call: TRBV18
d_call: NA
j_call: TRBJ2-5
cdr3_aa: CASSPGARAQETQYF

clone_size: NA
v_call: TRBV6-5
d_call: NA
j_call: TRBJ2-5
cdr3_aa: CASRGAGEETQYF

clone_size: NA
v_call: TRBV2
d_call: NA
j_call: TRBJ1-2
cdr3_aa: CASSLQWGVNYGYTF

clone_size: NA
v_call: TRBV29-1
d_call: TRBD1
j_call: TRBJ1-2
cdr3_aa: CSAGDRQGYGYTF

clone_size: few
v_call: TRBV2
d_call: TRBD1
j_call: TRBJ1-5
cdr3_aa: CASRRDSNQPQHF

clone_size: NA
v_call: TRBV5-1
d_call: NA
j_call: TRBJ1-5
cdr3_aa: CASSLGAVNQPQHF

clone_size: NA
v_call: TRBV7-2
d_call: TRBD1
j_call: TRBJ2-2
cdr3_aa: CASSLGTGFGGELFF

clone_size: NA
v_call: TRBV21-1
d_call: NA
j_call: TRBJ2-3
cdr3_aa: CASSKGTSGGFSADTQYF

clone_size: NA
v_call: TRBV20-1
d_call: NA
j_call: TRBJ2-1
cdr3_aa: CSASLLAEQFF

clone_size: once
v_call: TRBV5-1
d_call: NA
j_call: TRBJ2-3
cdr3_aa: CASTRQSAITDTQYF

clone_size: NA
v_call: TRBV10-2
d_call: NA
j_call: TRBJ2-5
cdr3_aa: CASSPQGGQETQYF

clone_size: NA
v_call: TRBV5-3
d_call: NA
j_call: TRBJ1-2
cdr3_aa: CARSFFGEAGKGDYGYTF

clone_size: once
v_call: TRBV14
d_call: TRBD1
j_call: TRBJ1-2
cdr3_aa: CASSHRTGGRGYTF

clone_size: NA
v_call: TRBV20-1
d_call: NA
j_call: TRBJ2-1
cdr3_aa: CSAENNEQFF

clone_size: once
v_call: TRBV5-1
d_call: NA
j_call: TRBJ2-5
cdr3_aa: CASSLGGGNTETQYF

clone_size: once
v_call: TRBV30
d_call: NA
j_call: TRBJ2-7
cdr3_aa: CAWRGGLASFYEQYF

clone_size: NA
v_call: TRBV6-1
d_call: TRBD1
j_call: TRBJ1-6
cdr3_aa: CASSEVRTGTSPLHF

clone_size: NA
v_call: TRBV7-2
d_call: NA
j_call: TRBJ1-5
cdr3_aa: CASSLTNYTQPSNQPQHF

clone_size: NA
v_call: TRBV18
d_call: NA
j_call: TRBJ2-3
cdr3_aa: CASSPYITGLTSTDTQYF

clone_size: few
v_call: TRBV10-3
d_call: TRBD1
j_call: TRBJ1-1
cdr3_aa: CAISESGQGAREAFF

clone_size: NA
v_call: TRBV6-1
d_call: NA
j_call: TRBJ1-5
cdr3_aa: CASNGGFNQPQHF

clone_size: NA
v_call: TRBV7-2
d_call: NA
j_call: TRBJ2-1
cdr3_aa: CASTLLQGPYNEQFF

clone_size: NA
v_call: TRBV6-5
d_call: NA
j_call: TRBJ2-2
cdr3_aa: CASSQNRENTGELFF

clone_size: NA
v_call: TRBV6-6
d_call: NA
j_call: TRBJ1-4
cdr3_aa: CASSSGTLTEKLFF

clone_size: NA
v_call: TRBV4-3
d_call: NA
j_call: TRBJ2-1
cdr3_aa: CASSQDVTGGAIYNEQFF

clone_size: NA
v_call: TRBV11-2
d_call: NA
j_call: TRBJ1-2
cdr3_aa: CASSSGGGYGYTF

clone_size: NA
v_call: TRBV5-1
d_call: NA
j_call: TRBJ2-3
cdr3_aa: CASSSQGYPTDTQYF

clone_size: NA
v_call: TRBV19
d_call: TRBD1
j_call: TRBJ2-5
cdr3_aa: CASSTPTGVGETQYF

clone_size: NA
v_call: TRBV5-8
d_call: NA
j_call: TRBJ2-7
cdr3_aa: CASSPRGVTYEQYF

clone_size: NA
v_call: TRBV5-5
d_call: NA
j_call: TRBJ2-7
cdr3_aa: CASAGAAGPFDEQYF

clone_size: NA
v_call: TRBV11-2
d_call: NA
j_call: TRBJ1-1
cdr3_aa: CASSRKSGTEAFF

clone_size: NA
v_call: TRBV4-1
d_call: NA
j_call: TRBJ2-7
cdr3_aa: CASSQDLERTVSPLRYF

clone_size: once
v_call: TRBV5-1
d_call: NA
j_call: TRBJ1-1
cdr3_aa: CASAAQPTSDTEAFF

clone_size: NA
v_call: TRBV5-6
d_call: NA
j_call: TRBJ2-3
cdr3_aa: CASSVYGGGTDTQYF

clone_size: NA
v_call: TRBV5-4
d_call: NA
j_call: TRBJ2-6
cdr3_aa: CASSLGPAAQGSGANVLTF

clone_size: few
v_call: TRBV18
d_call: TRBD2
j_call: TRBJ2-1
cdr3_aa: CASSSQRGDPNEQFF

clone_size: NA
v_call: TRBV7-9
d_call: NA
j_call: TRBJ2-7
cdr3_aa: CASTTPKGAAYEQYF

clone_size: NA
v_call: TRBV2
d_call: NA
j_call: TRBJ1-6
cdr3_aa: CASSGGGNSPLHF

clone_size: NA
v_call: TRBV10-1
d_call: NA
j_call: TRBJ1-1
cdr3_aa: CAPRSGVRNTEAFF

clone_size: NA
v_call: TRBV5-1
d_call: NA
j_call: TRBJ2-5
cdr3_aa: CASSLGVEETQYF

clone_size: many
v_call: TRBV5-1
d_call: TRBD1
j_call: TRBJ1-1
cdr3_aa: CASSPGTEYTEAFF

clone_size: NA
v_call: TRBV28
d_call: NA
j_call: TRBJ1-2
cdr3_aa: CATTDTNYGYTF

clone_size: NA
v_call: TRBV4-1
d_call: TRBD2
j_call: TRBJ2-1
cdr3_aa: CASSQDKILAGDEQFF

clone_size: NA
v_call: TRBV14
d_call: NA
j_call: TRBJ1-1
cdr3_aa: CASSQEGNTEAFF

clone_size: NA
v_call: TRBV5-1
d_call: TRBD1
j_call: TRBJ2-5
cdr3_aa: CASSLDPHGTGGSGETQYF

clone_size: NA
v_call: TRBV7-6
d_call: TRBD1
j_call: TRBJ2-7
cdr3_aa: CASSRQGSHEQYF

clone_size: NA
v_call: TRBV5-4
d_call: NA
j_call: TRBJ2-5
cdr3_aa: CASSLAAAYQETQYF

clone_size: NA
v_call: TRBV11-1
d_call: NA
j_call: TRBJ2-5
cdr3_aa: CASSRDSQETQYF